This is a list of T cell receptor beta chains from one sample in a study of cytomegalovirus exposure and HLA in healthy donors. The protocol was immunoSEQ multiplex PCR, while the TCRdb copy is restricted to in-frame clones and leaves out a portion. Counted here are roughly 170,000 clones, 75% to 90% occurring once; the ten biggest clones make up roughly 1.5%. Input material: PBMCs. The source of these receptors is a man aged 50 to 59 in good health and CMV-seronegative. Each CDR3 is given with its conserved first and last residue. D genes are given only for firm matches. Only some rows state a clone size, as once, few, many or a class for expanded clones.

15	few	TRBV6-4	TRBJ1-1	-	TGTGCCTCATCTTTTGACAGCCAGATGAACACTGAAGCTTTCTTT	CASSFDSQMNTEAFF
13	-	TRBV25-1	TRBJ1-2	-	TGTGCAAGCAAGCCCGGACAACACTATGGCTACACCTTC	CASKPGQHYGYTF
14	-	TRBV13	TRBJ2-7	-	TGTGCCAGCAGCTTAGGGACTAGGGGAGTAGGGCAGTACTTC	CASSLGTRGVGQYF
14	-	TRBV5-1	TRBJ1-5	-	TGCGCCAGCAGCGCCACAGGGTCCAATCAGCCCCAGCATTTT	CASSATGSNQPQHF
17	-	TRBV9	TRBJ2-5	-	TGTGCCAGCAGCGTATCGGGGCGGGGGCGCCTCCAAGAGACCCAGTACTTC	CASSVSGRGRLQETQYF
14	-	TRBV6-6	TRBJ1-5	-	TGTGCCAGCAGTTTGGGGGGTCACAATCAGCCCCAGCATTTT	CASSLGGHNQPQHF
16	-	TRBV27	TRBJ2-1	TRBD2	TGTGCCAGCAGGGGACCGACTAGCGGGAGAGCAAATGAGCAGTTCTTC	CASRGPTSGRANEQFF
16	-	TRBV7-9	TRBJ1-2	-	TGTGCCAGCAGCTTAGTAGGCCGACAGATAAGTTATGGCTACACCTTC	CASSLVGRQISYGYTF
15	-	TRBV15	TRBJ2-5	TRBD1	TGTGCCACCAGTTCGGGACAGGGGGCGAGGGAGACCCAGTACTTC	CATSSGQGARETQYF
14	-	TRBV7-8	TRBJ2-3	TRBD2	TGTGCCAGAAGTGGCGGGGGGCTCACAGATACGCAGTATTTT	CARSGGGLTDTQYF
14	-	TRBV7-8	TRBJ2-1	TRBD2	TGTGCGTCAGGGTGGGAGCGGGGGTACAATGAGCAGTTCTTC	CASGWERGYNEQFF
18	-	TRBV18	TRBJ2-7	TRBD2	TGTGCCAGCTCACCACCGGGACTAGCGGGGGGGCCGGGATACGAGCAGTACTTC	CASSPPGLAGGPGYEQYF
16	-	TRBV7-2	TRBJ1-6	TRBD1	TGTGCCAGCAGCTACCAACAGGGGCTCCCTAATTCACCCCTCCACTTT	CASSYQQGLPNSPLHF
14	-	TRBV12-5	TRBJ2-3	-	TGTGCTAGTGGTTCCGGTTCCGGGGGAGATACGCAGTATTTT	CASGSGSGGDTQYF
15	once	TRBV19	TRBJ2-6	-	TGTGCCAGTAGTATTGTCGGTGCTGGGGCCAACGTCCTGACTTTC	CASSIVGAGANVLTF
15	-	TRBV4-1	TRBJ2-7	TRBD2	TGCGCCAGCAGCCAGGAAGAGCGGGGGATTTACGAGCAGTACTTC	CASSQEERGIYEQYF
16	-	TRBV4-1	TRBJ1-4	-	TGCGCCAGCGGCCAGAATTATGGCCATACTAATGAAAAACTGTTTTTT	CASGQNYGHTNEKLFF
15	-	TRBV6-6	TRBJ1-5	TRBD1	TGTGCCAGCAGTCTGACAGGGAGTAGCAATCAGCCCCAGCATTTT	CASSLTGSSNQPQHF
14	-	TRBV2	TRBJ2-2	-	TGTGCCAGCAGTGAAAATCCGGGTAGCCAGGAGCTGTTTTTT	CASSENPGSQELFF
17	few	TRBV5-6	TRBJ1-5	-	TGTGCCAGCAGCTTGGTCGTCGCCGGGGTCGCGAATCAGCCCCAGCATTTT	CASSLVVAGVANQPQHF
15	-	TRBV28	TRBJ1-1	-	TGTGCCAGCAGTTGGGCGTTCGCAATGAACACTGAAGCTTTCTTT	CASSWAFAMNTEAFF
16	once	TRBV19	TRBJ2-1	-	TGTGCCAGTAGTATAGCCCCGGGACAAGCCTACAATGAGCAGTTCTTC	CASSIAPGQAYNEQFF
14	-	TRBV19	TRBJ2-5	-	TGTGCCAGTAGTATTGCAGGGTTGGAAGAGACCCAGTACTTC	CASSIAGLEETQYF
15	-	TRBV6-1	TRBJ2-3	TRBD2	TGTGCCAGCACTAGAGGGACTAGCGGTACAGATACGCAGTATTTT	CASTRGTSGTDTQYF
14	once	TRBV11-1	TRBJ1-3	-	TGTGCCAGCAGCCCAAGGGGTCTACAAAACACCATATATTTT	CASSPRGLQNTIYF
16	many	TRBV6-4	TRBJ2-1	TRBD2	TGTGCCAGCAGTCCTTCGGGACTAGAGTTCGGCTATGAGCAGTTCTTC	CASSPSGLEFGYEQFF
11	-	TRBV11-3	TRBJ2-5	-	TGTGCCAGCAGCCCAGCGGAGACCCAGTACTTC	CASSPAETQYF
15	-	TRBV9	TRBJ1-4	-	TGTGCCAGCAGCGTAGGACTCAGAGCTAATGAAAAACTGTTTTTT	CASSVGLRANEKLFF
14	-	TRBV7-2	TRBJ1-1	-	TGTGCCAGCAGCTCCGTCGGAGGTAACACTGAAGCTTTCTTT	CASSSVGGNTEAFF
16	-	TRBV7-8	TRBJ2-2	-	TGTGCCAGCAGCTTAGACGGGACACCTAACACCGGGGAGCTGTTTTTT	CASSLDGTPNTGELFF
16	-	TRBV28	TRBJ1-5	-	TGTGCCAGCAACTCATTGGACAGAGATAGCAATCAGCCCCAGCATTTT	CASNSLDRDSNQPQHF
14	-	TRBV11-2	TRBJ2-1	TRBD2	TGTGCCAGCAGCCCCCCAATAGCGGGAGCTGGGCAGTTCTTC	CASSPPIAGAGQFF
15	-	TRBV6-1	TRBJ1-1	-	TGTGCCAGCAGTGACCGGGGGAAAATTGGGACTGAAGCTTTCTTT	CASSDRGKIGTEAFF
14	-	TRBV27	TRBJ2-5	TRBD1	TGTGCCAGCAGTTTAGGACAGGGGGCACAGACCCAGTACTTC	CASSLGQGAQTQYF
17	-	TRBV7-8	TRBJ1-3	-	TGTGCCAGCAGCAAGTCGCGGTTCTTAGTCTCTGGAAACACCATATATTTT	CASSKSRFLVSGNTIYF
18	-	TRBV4-3	TRBJ2-1	TRBD1	TGCGCCAGCAGCCAGTACAACCGGGACAGGGGTCGGAGGAATGAGCAGTTCTTC	CASSQYNRDRGRRNEQFF
13	few	TRBV11-2	TRBJ2-7	-	TGTGCCAGCAGCTTAGGGGGGCCGGACGAGCAGTACTTC	CASSLGGPDEQYF
17	-	TRBV19	TRBJ2-1	TRBD2	TGTGCCAGTAGTAGGACTAGCGGGGGTCCAGCCTACAATGAGCAGTTCTTC	CASSRTSGGPAYNEQFF
12	-	TRBV5-1	TRBJ1-2	-	TGCGCCAGCAGCACCGGGGTGTATGGCTACACCTTC	CASSTGVYGYTF
14	-	TRBV28	TRBJ1-6	-	TGTGCCAGCAGGCCGGGGGACTTCAATTCACCCCTCCACTTT	CASRPGDFNSPLHF
16	-	TRBV9	TRBJ2-1	TRBD2	TGTGCCAGCAGCGTAGCTAGCGGGGGGTTTTACAATGAGCAGTTCTTC	CASSVASGGFYNEQFF
14	-	TRBV15	TRBJ1-2	-	TGTGCCACCAGCAGAGGGGTGTTTAGGGAGGGCTACACCTTC	CATSRGVFREGYTF
14	-	TRBV6-5	TRBJ1-6	TRBD1	TGTGCCAGCAGGATACAGGGGAATCATTCACCCCTCCACTTT	CASRIQGNHSPLHF
14	-	TRBV7-6	TRBJ1-1	TRBD1	TGTGCCAGCAGCAATGACAGGGAGAACACTGAAGCTTTCTTT	CASSNDRENTEAFF
13	-	TRBV29-1	TRBJ1-2	-	TGCAGCGTTGATACCCTACCCTCCTATGGCTACACCTTC	CSVDTLPSYGYTF
15	-	TRBV30	TRBJ1-5	-	TGTGCCTGGACGCGGACTGGGGTTAGCAATCAGCCCCAGCATTTT	CAWTRTGVSNQPQHF
14	-	TRBV2	TRBJ1-4	TRBD1	TGTGCCAGCAACCAGGACAGGGGGGGTGAAAAACTGTTTTTT	CASNQDRGGEKLFF
17	-	TRBV4-3	TRBJ2-3	TRBD2	TGCGCCAGCAGCCAAGGAAACGGGCGGGAGGGCGGGGATACGCAGTATTTT	CASSQGNGREGGDTQYF
15	few	TRBV27	TRBJ2-5	-	TGTGCCAGCAGTTTAAGCTGGGGGGGCCGGGAGACCCAGTACTTC	CASSLSWGGRETQYF
11	-	TRBV6-5	TRBJ2-3	-	TGTGCCAGCAGTGAAAGCTATACGCAGTATTTT	CASSESYTQYF
18	-	TRBV6-4	TRBJ2-1	-	TGTGCCAGCAGTGTCGACCCGGGGGATTCGGTTGGACCGAATGAGCAGTTCTTC	CASSVDPGDSVGPNEQFF
15	-	TRBV11-2	TRBJ1-2	-	TGTGCCAGCAGCGGCCCCGGGGGTAGGAGCTATGGCTACACCTTC	CASSGPGGRSYGYTF
13	-	TRBV7-9	TRBJ2-7	-	TGTGCCAGCAGCTTAGGGCAGGCAGTCGAGCAGTACTTC	CASSLGQAVEQYF
15	-	TRBV6-5	TRBJ2-3	TRBD2	TGTGCCAGCAGCAGGGGGACTAGCGGGACCTATACGCAGTATTTT	CASSRGTSGTYTQYF
15	-	TRBV29-1	TRBJ1-1	-	TGCAGCGCCCTGGGGGGGCCCCGCGTTGGGACTGAAGCTTTCTTT	CSALGGPRVGTEAFF
11	-	TRBV7-9	TRBJ2-7	-	TGTGCCAGCAGTAGGGGTTACGAGCAGTACTTC	CASSRGYEQYF
13	-	TRBV29-1	TRBJ2-2	TRBD1	TGCAGCGTTCGGGACAGGGCGGACGGGGAGCTGTTTTTT	CSVRDRADGELFF
14	once	TRBV5-1	TRBJ2-3	-	TGCGCCAGCAGCTTGGGCGCGGGGAAAGATACGCAGTATTTT	CASSLGAGKDTQYF
15	-	TRBV10-3	TRBJ2-3	TRBD2	TGTGCCATCAGTGACATGGGGGGGAGCACAGATACGCAGTATTTT	CAISDMGGSTDTQYF